A single TCR beta chain is shown here with its context. Its target antigen remains unknown. No qualities accompany the bases; no much larger clone lies one base away. The sample originates from a study of blood T cell repertoires in COVID-19 (dated by TCRdb to about 2020). As for the study more broadly: Collaborator samples came from the United States, Italy and Spain and covered acute and convalescent phases of COVID-19. Sample metadata almost always included a de-identified subject ID, COVID-19 status, age in years and sex. The dataset comprised deeply sampled blood TCRbeta repertoires from subjects exposed to, actively infected with, or recovered from COVID-19. The repertoires were released in a freely available public database intended as a resource for research on the immune response to SARS-CoV-2. Samples came from the ongoing ImmuneRACE study (first 160 participants) plus 1,254 subjects from 6 global collaborators. HLA class I and class II types, where available, came from metadata supplied by the sample provider rather than from assay-based typing. The material from the prospective study consisted of cDNA or gDNA derived from T cells, B-cell-depleted T cells, or PBMCs.

Paper-wide results and their limitations: The quantity of clinical and demographic metadata differed by source and by participant and was supplied without curation.

Whole blood was collected in K2EDTA tubes by collaborating institutions according to the institutions' own protocols. Collaborator samples were shipped for TCRbeta analysis as frozen whole blood, isolated PBMCs, or DNA extracted from either sample type. Relative to germline, V is 0 bases shorter and J is 4 bases shorter, with 7 bases between their ends. CDR1 SGHAT and CDR2 FQNNGV are derived from the germline V gene. The CDR3 spans 13 residues, from the cysteine through the phenylalanine. Solely the CDR3 DNA is kept, with 39 bases framed from the first base. The immunoSEQ Assay, a bias-controlled multiplex PCR, was used to amplify TCRbeta CDR3 regions from genomic DNA. Concerning the study's data processing: Nucleated cell counts per sample were estimated from amplification of reference gene primers within the assay. Sequence reads were collapsed and filtered to measure the absolute abundance of every unique TCRbeta CDR3 rearrangement. Productive Simpson clonality was computed per sample as the square root of Simpson's diversity index over productive rearrangements. Entries here come from immuneACCESS through TCRdb and include only in-frame sequences with V and J called. Some clones fail to appear in such tables; in the studies checked, an unresolved V gene covers under half of the shortfall, and the cause of the remainder is unknown. The V and J calls and the clone size are those of that table, but D and trimming were determined from the DNA. Within this sample are around 160,000 clones, with 84% of them counted one time only. The ten largest account for 35% to 40% of the sample.

Material: peripheral blood. The sequence was obtained from a human donor in a cohort sampled during active COVID-19. The chain uses TRBV11-2 and TRBJ2-7, and possibly TRBD1, on 5 matching bases. The DNA sequence is as follows: TGTGCCAGCAGCTTAGATAGACAGTACGAGCAGTACTTC. This is translated as CASSLDRQYEQYF.